Presented here are 5 T cell receptor beta chains from one specimen sequenced in a study of T-cell reconstitution after alpha-beta-depleted transplantation in children (dated by TCRdb to 2015 to 2016). Their specific antigens are unknown. To prepare the library, PCR was applied. Data came from an Illumina HiSeq 2500. Molecular barcoding was employed in the preparation of TCR libraries, with unique molecular identifiers being used to normalize TCRbeta repertoire quantification. The raw public reads went through TCRdb reprocessing: fastp at Q25, MiXCR clone calling, in-frame beta chains kept. Under each unique CDR3 protein, matching rows form one entry showing the most common genes and DNA. This sample lists about 32,000 distinct CDR3 sequences; 6% to 8.5% were detected once. The biggest ten clones account for around 30% of the sample. The paper's findings and limits, for the study overall: The apparently early recovery of alphabetaT-cell counts about two months after transplant reportedly depended on only several hundred rapidly expanded clones that came from non-depleted graft cells.

Taken with the paper, the label for time point translates to: day 60 (about 2 months) after transplantation. Interpreted using the paper, the treatment or condition label stands for: allogeneic hematopoietic cell transplantation with graft depleted of TCRalphabeta T cells and CD19 B cells. The sequenced sample was peripheral blood, obtained 60 days after TCRalphabeta/CD19-depleted stem cell transplant. The source is a child less than two years old who had a stem cell transplant for acute myeloid leukemia, so the T cells may come from the graft donor.

This clonotype was counted at least ten times. This rearrangement joins TRBV15 to TRBJ1-3; no reliable D call. The CDR3 spans 16 residues. Trimming took 3 bases from V and 0 from J, leaving 12 bases between them. CDR1 and CDR2 from the germline V gene are LNHNV and YYDKDF (reference sequence). CDR3 sequence: CATSRRGLLSGNTIYF. The CDR3 DNA reads TGTGCCACCAGCAGGAGAGGTCTCCTCTCTGGAAACACCATATATTTT.

This clonotype was seen many times. The rearrangement joins TRBV5-1 to TRBJ1-5; D ambiguous. The length of the CDR3 is 14 residues. Germline V lookup: CDR1 SGHRS, CDR2 YFSETQ. Trimming shortened V by 0 bases and J by 3 bases, and 7 bases separated the two germline ends. CDR3 protein: CASSLDGFNQPQHF. The CDR3 bases are TGCGCCAGCAGCTTGGACGGGTTCAATCAGCCCCAGCATTTT.

This clonotype has ten or more counts. The rearrangement links TRBV24-1 to TRBJ1-1; D not resolved. Germline V gene lookup returns CDR1 KGHDR and CDR2 SFDVKD. The CDR3 runs 12 residues. Trimming left V 4 bases short and J 4 bases short, with 6 bases between. In DNA form, the CDR3 reads TGTGCCACCAGTGAAGTGGGCACTGAAGCTTTCTTT. The encoded protein is CATSEVGTEAFF.

This clonotype came up many times. The rearrangement joins TRBV7-2 to TRBJ1-1; a weak D match, TRBD1 (6 bases). This CDR3 is 16 amino acids long. Deletions cut 5 bases from V and 0 bases from J, with 16 bases between. CDR1 SGHTA and CDR2 FQGNSA come from the germline V gene. This CDR3 is CASSHTWRTVNTEAFF. In DNA form, the CDR3 reads TGTGCCAGCAGCCATACGTGGAGGACAGTGAACACTGAAGCTTTCTTT.

This clonotype was observed at least ten times. The genes are TRBV12-3 or TRBV12-4 and TRBJ2-1; D is unresolved. CDR3 length: 12 residues. V lost 3 bases, J lost 9 bases, and 9 bases lay in between. The CDR3 loop reads CASSLGSGEQFF. The CDR3 DNA is TGTGCCAGCAGTTTGGGATCAGGTGAGCAGTTCTTC.